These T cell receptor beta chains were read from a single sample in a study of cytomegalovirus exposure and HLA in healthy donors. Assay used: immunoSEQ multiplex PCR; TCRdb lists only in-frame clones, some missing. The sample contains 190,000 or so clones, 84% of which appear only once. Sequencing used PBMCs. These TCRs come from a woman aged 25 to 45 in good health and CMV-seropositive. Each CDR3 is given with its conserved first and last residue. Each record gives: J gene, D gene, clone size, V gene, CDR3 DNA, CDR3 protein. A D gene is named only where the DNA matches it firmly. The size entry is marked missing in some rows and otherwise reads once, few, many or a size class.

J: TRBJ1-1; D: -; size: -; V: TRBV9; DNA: TGTGCCAGCAGCTATGAGGAGAACACTGAAGCTTTCTTT; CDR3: CASSYEENTEAFF
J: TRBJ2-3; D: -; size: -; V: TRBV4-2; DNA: TGTGCCAGCAGCCAAGGACTGGCGGCGGATACGCAGTATTTT; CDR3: CASSQGLAADTQYF
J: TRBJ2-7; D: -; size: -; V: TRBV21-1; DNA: TGTGCCAGCAGCAAAAAGCAGGGTCACTACGAGCAGTACTTC; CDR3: CASSKKQGHYEQYF
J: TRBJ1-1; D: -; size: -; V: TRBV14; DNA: TGTGCCAGCAGCCAAGTACTGAATATGAACACTGAAGCTTTCTTT; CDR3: CASSQVLNMNTEAFF
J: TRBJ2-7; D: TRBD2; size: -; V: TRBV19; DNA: TGTGCCAGTAGTAATAGCGGGGAGTCGTACGAGCAGTACTTC; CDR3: CASSNSGESYEQYF
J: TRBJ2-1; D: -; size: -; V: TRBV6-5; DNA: TGTGCCAGCAGTCGAGGGAACAATGAGCAGTTCTTC; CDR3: CASSRGNNEQFF
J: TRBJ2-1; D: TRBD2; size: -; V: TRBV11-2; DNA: TGTGCCAGCAGCTTGCAGAGCGGGGGTTTAGTCGATGAGCAGTTCTTC; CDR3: CASSLQSGGLVDEQFF
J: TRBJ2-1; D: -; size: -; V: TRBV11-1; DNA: TGTGCCAGCAGCCGTGACAGAAATGAGCAGTTCTTC; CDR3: CASSRDRNEQFF
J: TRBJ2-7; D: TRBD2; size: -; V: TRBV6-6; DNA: TGTGCCAGCAGTTACGCTAGCGGGAGCTCCTACGAGCAGTACTTC; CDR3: CASSYASGSSYEQYF
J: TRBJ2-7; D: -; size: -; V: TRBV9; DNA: TGTGCCAGCAGCGCGGGTGGGGGCCCCTACGAGCAGTACTTC; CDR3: CASSAGGGPYEQYF
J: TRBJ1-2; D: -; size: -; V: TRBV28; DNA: TGTGCCAGCAGGGGACAAAACAACTATGGCTACACCTTC; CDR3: CASRGQNNYGYTF
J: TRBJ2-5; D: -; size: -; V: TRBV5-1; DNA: TGCGCCAGCCGCCACAATCCGGGGGACAGCGCCCAAGAGACCCAGTACTTC; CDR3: CASRHNPGDSAQETQYF
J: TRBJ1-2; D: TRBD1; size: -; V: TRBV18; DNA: TGTGCCAGCTCACGAACCCCGGGACAGGGTTTATTTGGCTACACCTTC; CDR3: CASSRTPGQGLFGYTF
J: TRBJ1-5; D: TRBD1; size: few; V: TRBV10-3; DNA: TGTGCCATCAGTGATACAGGGGATCAGCCCCAGCATTTT; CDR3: CAISDTGDQPQHF
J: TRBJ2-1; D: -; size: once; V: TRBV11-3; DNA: TGTGCCAGCAGCTCCAAATACAATGAGCAGTTCTTC; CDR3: CASSSKYNEQFF
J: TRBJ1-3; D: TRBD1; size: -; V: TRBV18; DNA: TGTGCCAGCTCAGCTGACAGGGGTGGAAACACCATATATTTT; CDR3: CASSADRGGNTIYF